This entry lists 7 T cell receptor beta chains sequenced from one sample in a study of blood T cell repertoires in COVID-19. The repertoire was sequenced with immunoSEQ multiplex PCR; TCRdb's copy has only in-frame clones and lacks some. The top ten hold about 18% of the sample, which has about 76,000 clones, approximately 81% seen once. Sequencing input: peripheral blood. All receptors come from a woman aged 55-69 years with acute or convalescent COVID-19.

This sequence joins TRBV6-2 or TRBV6-3 and TRBJ2-2; 7 positions agree with TRBD1. Trimming removed 4 bases from V and 4 bases from J; junction bases left unmatched: 6. The CDR3 sequence is 15 residues long. From germline, CDR1 is MNHEY and CDR2 SVGEGT. The CDR3 DNA sequence: TGTGCCAGCAGTTTCAACAGGGGTGGCACCGGGGAGCTGTTTTTT. Translating gives CASSFNRGGTGELFF.

The J gene is TRBJ1-1, the V gene TRBV5-6, with D hard to call. Trimming took off 1 base at V and 2 bases at J, with 15 bases between the two ends. The CDR3 loop spans 16 amino acids. CDR1 SGHDT and CDR2 YYEEEE come from the germline V gene. The CDR3 bases are TGTGCCAGCAGCTTGTATCCGGGAGCGGGAAACACTGAAGCTTTCTTT. Its protein product is CASSLYPGAGNTEAFF.

The chain has TRBV29-1 and TRBJ2-7, with 8 bases lining up with TRBD1. Germline-derived CDR1 and CDR2 are SQVTM and ANQGSEA. The V gene end was trimmed by 3 bases and the J gene end by 3 bases; junction bases not matched to a gene: 4. This CDR3 spans 13 amino acids. The CDR3 DNA reads as TGCAGCGTTGACGGGACAGGTGGCTACGAGCAGTACTTC. Protein sequence: CSVDGTGGYEQYF.

A single count supports this clone. The chain is built from TRBV12-2 and TRBJ2-2; TRBD2, the table's D call, was not compared with the DNA. TRBV12-2 is described as a pseudogene. This CDR3 comprises 15 residues. The CDR3 coding sequence is TGTGCAAGTCGCTTCCAGGGAGGCAACACCGGGGAGCTGTTTTTT. It is translated as CASRFQGGNTGELFF.

V gene TRBV19 combines with J gene TRBJ1-5; D might be TRBD1 (5 bases). The germline V gene has CDR1 LNHDA and CDR2 SQIVND (reference sequence). The CDR3 runs to 15 residues. V gave up 3 bases and J gave up 7 bases, with 16 bases separating them. CDR3 sequence: CASSIGQQGTQPQHF. CDR3 sequence (DNA): TGTGCCAGTAGTATTGGGCAGCAGGGTACCCAGCCCCAGCATTTT.

This clone was seen a few times. This rearrangement joins TRBV24-1 to TRBJ2-1; 7 bases are a match to TRBD2. The V gene end was trimmed by 3 bases and the J gene end by 6 bases; junction bases not matched to a gene: 13. The CDR3 consists of 17 residues. Germline CDR1 and CDR2: KGHDR and SFDVKD. CDR3 region: CATSDPGIGLGVNEQFF. DNA of the CDR3: TGTGCCACCAGTGATCCCGGTATCGGACTAGGTGTCAATGAGCAGTTCTTC.

CDR3 nucleotide sequence: TGTGCCAGTAGTTTGTCTACAGTCGGTTCTGGGGCCAACGTCCTGACTTTC. Its protein is CASSLSTVGSGANVLTF. The rearrangement uses TRBV19 and TRBJ2-6, with D hard to call. The V end was cut by 5 bases, the J end by 1 base, with 15 bases between. This CDR3 is built from 17 residues. Looked up from germline, CDR1 is LNHDA and CDR2 is SQIVND (reference sequence). Full variable domain (rest looked up from reference TRBV19 and TRBJ2-6): DGGITQSPKYLFRKEGQNVTLSCEQNLNHDAMYWYRQDPGQGLRLIYYSQIVNDFQKGDIAEGYSVSREKKESFPLTVTSAQKNPTAFYLCASSLSTVGSGANVLTFGAGSRLTVL.